What follows describes a single T cell receptor beta chain. The data were produced by immunoSEQ multiplex PCR, yet TCRdb's version contains in-frame clones alone and is incomplete. The sample lists approximately 160,000 clones; around 74% were seen once. The data derive from a study of blood T cell repertoires in COVID-19. Trimming stripped 8 bases from V and 3 bases from J, with 16 bases between. Germline V CDR1 and CDR2: ENHRY, SYGVKD. The CDR3 extends over 15 amino acids. Sequenced sample: peripheral blood. The genes are TRBV10-3 and TRBJ2-2; D is perhaps TRBD2 (5 bases). The clonotype comes from a woman at least 80 years old with acute or convalescent COVID-19. CDR3 nucleotides: TGTGCCATCCGAGGGCCTCAAGAGGACACCGGGGAGCTGTTTTTT. This translates into CAIRGPQEDTGELFF.